The TCR beta chain described here comes from a study of T cell changes during pregnancy in multiple sclerosis. V was trimmed by 2 bases and J by 6 bases, leaving 17 bases between them. The CDR3 covers 16 residues. Per the germline V gene, CDR1 is ENHRY and CDR2 is SYGVKD. TCRdb keeps only in-frame clones here, not all; method: immunoSEQ multiplex PCR. The table has 65,000 to 95,000 clones, over 85% seen once. The sequenced sample was peripheral blood, obtained in the second trimester of pregnancy. The chain joins TRBV10-3 to TRBJ2-1, with D perhaps TRBD2 (6 bases). The source is a female donor in good health, enrolled as a control in a pregnancy study. The CDR3 is CAISELETTSINEQFF. DNA of the CDR3: TGTGCCATCAGTGAGCTAGAAACGACTAGTATCAATGAGCAGTTCTTC.